The 11 T cell receptor beta chains below were found in one sample sequenced in a study of radiation and T cells in renal cell carcinoma. The data were produced by immunoSEQ multiplex PCR, yet TCRdb's version contains in-frame clones alone and is incomplete. The sample shows 100,000 to 150,000 clones, 88% of them seen only once. The time point: blood 2 weeks post-SBRT. Noted treatment: 15 Gy SBRT to primary tumor, nephrectomy 4 weeks later. This sample comprised blood, obtained from a patient whose treatment included radiotherapy and nephrectomy. Receptors originate from a woman between 65 and 79 years old with renal cell carcinoma.

The chain has TRBV6-5 and TRBJ1-6; D not resolved. The CDR3 is 15 amino acids. Germline-derived CDR1 and CDR2 are MNHEY and SVGAGI. The ends were cut back, 2 bases at V and 0 bases at J, with 5 bases in the middle. CDR3 in amino acids: CASSYRNSYNSPLHF. The CDR3 DNA sequence: TGTGCCAGCAGTTACCGCAACTCCTATAATTCACCCCTCCACTTT.

The chain joins TRBV6-1 to TRBJ2-1, with TRBD2 matching over 10 bases. The V gene end was trimmed by 0 bases and the J gene end by 7 bases; junction bases not matched to a gene: 6. CDR3 length: 16 residues. Germline V gives CDR1 MNHNS, CDR2 SASEGT. This CDR3 is CASSEAPAGGRNEQFF. The CDR3 nucleotides are TGTGCCAGCAGTGAAGCCCCAGCGGGGGGGCGAAATGAGCAGTTCTTC.

CDR3 residues: CASRATSGIDRHTDTQYF. The CDR3 nucleotides read TGTGCCAGTAGGGCGACTAGCGGGATAGATCGACACACAGATACGCAGTATTTT. This sequence joins TRBV19 and TRBJ2-3, with 11 nucleotides matching TRBD2. This CDR3 has 18 residues. Germline V gene sequence: CDR1 LNHDA, CDR2 SQIVND (reference sequence). Trimming at V came to 6 bases and at J to 2 bases, leaving 13 bases not matched to a gene.

This rearrangement joins TRBV6-5 to TRBJ1-2, with D maybe TRBD1 (5 bases). Trimming took 7 bases from V and 5 from J, leaving 20 bases between them. CDR1 and CDR2 from the germline V gene are MNHEY and SVGAGI. The CDR3 is 15 residues long. The CDR3 is CASTMGWDGTYGYTF. The DNA for the CDR3 is TGTGCCAGCACTATGGGATGGGACGGCACTTATGGCTACACCTTC.

This sequence joins TRBV28 and TRBJ2-4; D tentatively reads TRBD1 or TRBD2 (5 bases each). V lost 1 base to trimming and J lost 7 bases, with 20 bases between them. Germline CDR1 is MDHEN and CDR2 is SYDVKM. The CDR3 is made up of 17 amino acids. The CDR3 here is CASSLSPSAGWGNIQYF. CDR3 coding DNA: TGTGCCAGCAGTTTATCCCCAAGCGCAGGGTGGGGGAACATTCAGTACTTC.

The genes are TRBV7-9 and TRBJ1-2; D may be TRBD1 (5 bases). The germline V gene has CDR1 SEHNR and CDR2 FQNEAQ (reference sequence). Trimming took 5 bases from V and 4 from J, leaving 20 bases between them. The CDR3 totals 16 residues. CDR3 DNA: TGTGCCAGCAGCACACCTCTGGAGGGGATTATCTATGGCTACACCTTC. It is translated as CASSTPLEGIIYGYTF.

This clone was counted a single time. A read error may produce the germline difference seen at one junction end. This rearrangement joins TRBV7-7 to TRBJ2-1; 10 bases agree with TRBD2. The CDR3 is 16 amino acids. Germline V gene data show CDR1 as SSHAT and CDR2 as FNYEAQ (reference sequence). The chain's CDR3 is CASSLYSGGIYNEQFF. DNA of the CDR3: TGTGCTAGCAGCTTATATAGCGGGGGGATCTACAATGAGCAGTTCTTC.

V is TRBV7-2 and J is TRBJ2-1, with a tentative D call TRBD2 (6 bases). The CDR3 has 15 amino acids. The ends were cut back, 5 bases at V and 7 bases at J, with 18 bases in the middle. CDR1 is SGHTA and CDR2 is FQGNSA in the germline V gene. The CDR3 sequence is CASSLSGEALNEQFF. The DNA of the CDR3 is TGTGCCAGCAGCCTCTCGGGAGAGGCATTAAATGAGCAGTTCTTC.

DNA of the CDR3: TGTGCCAGCTTTGTGGGGGGCAGCTACAATGAGCAGTTCTTC. Translated: CASFVGGSYNEQFF. The genes are TRBV5-8 and TRBJ2-1, with D perhaps matching TRBD1 or TRBD2 (6 bases each). The V end lost 7 bases, the J end lost 3 bases, and 14 bases lay between the germline ends. This CDR3 has 14 residues. The V gene's germline CDR1 is SGHTS and CDR2 YDEGEE.

For the CDR3, the DNA is TGTGCCAGCAGTTTTGTAGGGGGTGGTCAGCCCCAGCATTTT. Protein product: CASSFVGGGQPQHF. This chain connects TRBV27 to TRBJ1-5; weak D call: TRBD1 (6 bases). CDR3 size: 14 residues. Germline V gene lookup returns CDR1 MNHEY and CDR2 SMNVEV (reference sequence). Between the trimmed V and J ends, which lost 3 bases and 6 bases, there was a span of 12 bases.

On this clone: The sample has other DNA sequences that encode this CDR3 too. The chain links TRBV6-6 to TRBJ1-4; D not resolved. In germline, CDR1 is MNHNY, CDR2 SVGAGI (reference sequence). The V end was cut by 6 bases, the J end by 5 bases, with 10 bases between. The CDR3 runs 13 residues. The CDR3 is CASRGSANEKLFF. CDR3 sequence (DNA): TGTGCCAGCAGGGGCAGCGCGAATGAAAAACTGTTTTTT.